Presented here are 25 T cell receptor beta chains from one specimen sequenced in a study of T cell changes during pregnancy in multiple sclerosis. The data were produced by immunoSEQ multiplex PCR, yet TCRdb's version contains in-frame clones alone and is incomplete. Of 90,000 or so clones listed, more than 85% are singletons. The sample was peripheral blood, taken in the first trimester of pregnancy. All receptors come from a female donor with multiple sclerosis, enrolled in a pregnancy study.

V usage is TRBV30 and J usage is TRBJ1-1; the D gene is possibly TRBD1 (5 bases). Germline assignment: CDR1 GTSNPN and CDR2 SVGIG (reference sequence). The CDR3 length is 13 residues. V lost 6 bases, J lost 4 bases, and 15 bases lay in between. CDR3 sequence: CACLTSGGTEAFF. In nucleotides, the CDR3 is TGTGCCTGCCTTACGTCGGGGGGCACTGAAGCTTTCTTT.

This clone was counted only a few times. The chain employs TRBV10-3 and TRBJ1-3; 7 bases map to TRBD1. The germline V gene has CDR1 ENHRY and CDR2 SYGVKD. The ends lost 2 bases at V and 9 bases at J; junction bases unmatched: 1. The CDR3 extends over 12 amino acids. The CDR3 reads CAISEQGGTIYF. The CDR3 region has the DNA TGTGCCATCAGTGAGCAGGGGGGCACCATATATTTT.

This clone was seen a single time. The chain carries TRBV2 and TRBJ1-4, with TRBD1 identical over 10 bases. Germline loops: CDR1 SNHLY, CDR2 FYNNEI. V shed 9 bases and J 9 bases; nucleotides not matched to a gene: 22. The CDR3 is 18 amino acids. The CDR3 DNA sequence: TGTGCCAGTACTATTCCGGGACAGGGGTTCCCTGAAATGCAAAAACTGTTTTTT. Translation: CASTIPGQGFPEMQKLFF.

This clone has a handful of counts. The rearrangement joins TRBV19 to TRBJ2-1; 12 bases agree with TRBD2. CDR1 is LNHDA and CDR2 is SQIVND in the germline V gene (reference sequence). The V segment lost 3 bases and the J segment 10 bases; nucleotides outside the gene matches: 7. The length of the CDR3 is 15 residues. CDR3 in amino acids: CASSIGLAGGSEQFF. DNA for the CDR3: TGTGCCAGTAGTATTGGGCTAGCGGGGGGGTCAGAGCAGTTCTTC.

The chain is built from TRBV19 and TRBJ2-7; TRBD1 aligns across 12 bases. The germline V gene has CDR1 LNHDA and CDR2 SQIVND (reference sequence). The V segment lost 6 bases and the J segment 7 bases; nucleotides outside the gene matches: 10. The CDR3 covers 15 residues. The CDR3, as DNA: TGTGCCAGTAGCCCAGTTGGGACAGGGGGCAGTGAGCAGTACTTC. Translating gives CASSPVGTGGSEQYF.

The chain employs TRBV4-2 and TRBJ2-3; possibly TRBD2 for D (5 bases). The CDR3 contains 18 residues. CDR1 is LGHNA and CDR2 is YNFKEQ in the germline V gene. Trimming shortened V by 0 bases and J by 0 bases, and 16 bases separated the two germline ends. CDR3 DNA: TGTGCCAGCAGCCAAGATCGACCCCCCAGCGGTAGCACAGATACGCAGTATTTT. This sequence encodes CASSQDRPPSGSTDTQYF.

The chain has TRBV27 and TRBJ1-2, with TRBD1 identical over 11 bases. The trim removed 4 bases at V and 4 bases at J, leaving 2 bases unmatched. The CDR3 runs to 14 residues. Germline V CDR1 and CDR2: MNHEY, SMNVEV (reference sequence). The CDR3 is CASSYGTGGYGYTF. In nucleotides, the CDR3 is TGTGCCAGCAGTTACGGGACAGGGGGCTATGGCTACACCTTC.

The chain is built from TRBV2 and TRBJ2-7; the match to TRBD2 covers 7 bases. The CDR3 contains 13 residues. Germline V gene lookup returns CDR1 SNHLY and CDR2 FYNNEI. Trimming at V came to 11 bases and at J to 1 base, leaving 8 bases not matched to a gene. CDR3 loop: CAGREGASYEQYF. The CDR3 nucleotides are TGTGCCGGGAGGGAAGGGGCTTCCTACGAGCAGTACTTC.

The rearrangement joins TRBV18 to TRBJ1-2, with D maybe TRBD1 (5 bases). The CDR3 has 17 residues. The V end lost 1 base, the J end lost 0 bases, and 15 bases lay between the germline ends. Germline lookup yields CDR1 KGHSH and CDR2 LQKENI. The CDR3 coding sequence is TGTGCCAGCTCACCACGGTCTGCGGGGGGGACTAACTATGGCTACACCTTC. It yields the protein CASSPRSAGGTNYGYTF.

The J gene is TRBJ1-1, the V gene TRBV30; a weak D match, TRBD1 (5 bases). V was shortened by 3 bases and J by 7 bases, with 18 bases between the two germline ends. The CDR3 consists of 14 residues. Germline CDR1 is GTSNPN and CDR2 is SVGIG (reference sequence). The CDR3 loop is CAWSFLPRGGEAFF. CDR3 DNA: TGTGCCTGGAGCTTTTTACCAAGGGGAGGTGAAGCTTTCTTT.

A remark on this clone: One junction end disagrees with the germline gene, perhaps due to a read error. V usage is TRBV7-2 and J usage is TRBJ2-7; TRBD1 matches 10 bases. The CDR3 is 14 amino acids. CDR1 SGHTA and CDR2 FQGNSA come from the germline V gene. The DNA of the CDR3 is TGTGCCAGCAGCAATAGACAGGGGGCGCCCCGATATTCCTTC. It specifies CASSNRQGAPRYSF.

The genes are TRBV27 and TRBJ2-2; D is perhaps TRBD2 (6 bases). Trimming took 4 bases from V and 4 from J, leaving 16 bases between them. The CDR3 has 16 residues. Germline V gives CDR1 MNHEY, CDR2 SMNVEV (reference sequence). The CDR3 loop is CASSSRRGGGTGELFF. The CDR3 DNA is TGTGCCAGCAGTTCCCGCCGGGGAGGCGGCACCGGGGAGCTGTTTTTT.

The V gene is TRBV14, the J gene TRBJ1-3; a weak D match, TRBD1 (5 bases). CDR1 and CDR2 from the germline V gene are SGHDN and FVKESK. The CDR3 consists of 15 residues. Deletions cut 4 bases from V and 0 bases from J, with 10 bases between. CDR3 region: CASSLQGLSGNTIYF. The CDR3 coding sequence is TGTGCCAGCAGCCTCCAGGGCCTCTCTGGAAACACCATATATTTT.

V is TRBV7-9 and J is TRBJ2-7, with TRBD2 matching over 7 bases. The junction had 8 bases not matched to a gene; V was cut back by 5 bases and J by 4 bases. The CDR3 sequence is 14 residues long. Germline V gives CDR1 SEHNR, CDR2 FQNEAQ (reference sequence). CDR3 sequence reads: CASSEQRGFYEQYF. The CDR3 DNA sequence: TGTGCCAGCAGCGAACAGCGGGGCTTTTACGAGCAGTACTTC.

As regards this clone: One end of the junction does not line up with germline, which may come from a read error. The chain employs TRBV6-1 and TRBJ1-3, with 11 bases identical to TRBD1. Germline lookup yields CDR1 MNHNS and CDR2 SASEGT. The CDR3 covers 17 residues. The CDR3 DNA reads TGTGCCAGCCGTGAGGACAGGGGGCTCCAATCTGGAAACACCATATATTTT. This gives the protein CASREDRGLQSGNTIYF.

The chain couples TRBV9 to TRBJ2-7, with 9 bases matching TRBD1. The germline V gene has CDR1 SGDLS and CDR2 YYNGEE. Trimming removed 3 bases from V and 4 bases from J; junction bases left unmatched: 5. The CDR3 contains 14 residues. As DNA, the CDR3 is TGTGCCAGCAGCGCCTCGACAGGGGGGTACGAGCAGTACTTC. This gives the protein CASSASTGGYEQYF. Supplemented by reference TRBV9 and TRBJ2-7, the full variable domain reads DSGVTQTPKHLITATGQRVTLRCSPRSGDLSVYWYQQSLDQGLQFLIQYYNGEERAKGNILERFSAQQFPDLHSELNLSSLELGDSALYFCASSASTGGYEQYFGPGTRLTVT.

The J gene is TRBJ1-5, the V gene TRBV11-2; the match to TRBD1 covers 7 bases. V was clipped by 2 bases and J by 3 bases; unmatched bases: 4. This CDR3 spans 15 amino acids. Germline CDR1 is SGHAT and CDR2 is FQNNGV. The CDR3 spells CASSLLTGDNQPQHF. The DNA of the CDR3 is TGTGCCAGCAGCTTACTCACAGGGGACAATCAGCCCCAGCATTTT.

The V call is TRBV5-1, the J call TRBJ1-2; D is unresolved. Germline CDR1 reads SGHRS; CDR2 reads YFSETQ. The CDR3 extends over 18 amino acids. The germline V and J ends were trimmed by 0 bases and 3 bases, with 21 bases remaining between them. The CDR3 loop reads CASSLVGGSVSDDYGYTF. For the CDR3, the DNA is TGCGCCAGCAGCTTGGTAGGCGGATCAGTCTCGGATGACTATGGCTACACCTTC.

The rearrangement uses TRBV6-1 and TRBJ2-7; 11 positions agree with TRBD1. The CDR3 has 18 amino acids. Germline CDR1 reads MNHNS; CDR2 reads SASEGT. The V gene end was trimmed by 2 bases and the J gene end by 3 bases; junction bases not matched to a gene: 12. CDR3 protein: CASSESYPADRGHYEQYF. CDR3 DNA: TGTGCCAGCAGTGAAAGTTATCCCGCGGACAGGGGGCACTACGAGCAGTACTTC.

The chain employs TRBV6-1 and TRBJ2-7; TRBD1 matches 9 bases. The junction had 7 bases not matched to a gene; V was cut back by 6 bases and J by 4 bases. CDR1 MNHNS and CDR2 SASEGT come from the germline V gene. This CDR3 comprises 14 residues. The CDR3 protein is CASRLGTGPYEQYF. For the CDR3, the DNA is TGTGCCAGCAGATTGGGGACAGGGCCGTACGAGCAGTACTTC.

V usage is TRBV4-2 and J usage is TRBJ2-7, with 7 bases matching TRBD2. Looked up from germline, CDR1 is LGHNA and CDR2 is YNFKEQ. V dropped 0 bases and J dropped 2; count of bases not matched to a gene: 7. The CDR3 contains 16 residues. CDR3 region: CASSQDGGGTPYEQYF. The CDR3 DNA follows: TGTGCCAGCAGCCAAGATGGGGGGGGGACTCCCTACGAGCAGTACTTC.

The V and J genes are TRBV30 and TRBJ2-3, with TRBD2 matching over 9 bases. This CDR3 comprises 15 residues. Germline CDR1 reads GTSNPN; CDR2 reads SVGIG (reference sequence). Germline trimming cut 2 bases from V and 2 bases from J; bases unmatched to any gene: 5. The CDR3 is CAWSPRTSATDTQYF. The CDR3 region has the DNA TGTGCCTGGAGTCCCCGGACTAGCGCCACAGATACGCAGTATTTT.

The V call is TRBV9, the J call TRBJ2-7, with TRBD2 matching 10 bases. The germline CDR1 and CDR2 sequences are SGDLS and YYNGEE. This CDR3 has 19 residues. The ends lost 4 bases at V and 2 bases at J; junction bases unmatched: 18. CDR3 loop: CASSPSPGLAKKTTYEQYF. In DNA, the CDR3 is TGTGCCAGCAGCCCATCGCCGGGACTAGCGAAGAAAACTACCTACGAGCAGTACTTC.

This sequence joins TRBV5-8 and TRBJ1-5, with TRBD1 matching over 7 bases. The CDR3 consists of 14 residues. CDR1 is SGHTS, CDR2 YDEGEE, per germline. The junction had 2 bases not matched to a gene; V was cut back by 1 base and J by 4 bases. This CDR3 reads CASSLRGQNQPQHF. The CDR3, as DNA: TGTGCCAGCAGCTTGAGGGGGCAAAATCAGCCCCAGCATTTT.

The genes are TRBV27 and TRBJ2-7, with D tentatively TRBD2 (5 bases). The CDR3 is 14 residues long. Trimming left V 7 bases short and J 3 bases short, with 16 bases between. The germline gives CDR1 MNHEY, CDR2 SMNVEV (reference sequence). In DNA, the CDR3 is TGTGCCAGCAAAGTGACTGTCGGACTCTACGAGCAGTACTTC. Protein: CASKVTVGLYEQYF.